This is a list of T cell receptor beta chains from one sample in a study of blood T cell repertoires in COVID-19. Method: immunoSEQ multiplex PCR; TCRdb's copy keeps in-frame clones and lacks some. The profile covers 200,000 to 250,000 clones, with 70% to 85% appearing a single time and approximately 10% taken by the ten largest. The specimen sequenced was peripheral blood. These receptors originate from a man aged 45-65 years with active or convalescent COVID-19. The CDR3 runs from the conserved cysteine through the conserved F or W. The D gene is left open where the match is weak. Clone size is stated in some rows and not others, as once, few, many or a class when expanded.

clone_size: .; v_call: TRBV7-9; j_call: TRBJ1-6; d_call: .; cdr3_aa: CASTIQGYNSPLHF; cdr3_nt: TGTGCCAGCACCATACAGGGCTATAATTCACCCCTCCACTTT
clone_size: .; v_call: TRBV18; j_call: TRBJ2-5; d_call: .; cdr3_aa: CASAEQRLTETQYF; cdr3_nt: TGTGCCAGCGCAGAGCAGAGGTTAACAGAGACCCAGTACTTC
clone_size: .; v_call: TRBV15; j_call: TRBJ1-1; d_call: .; cdr3_aa: CATSRDSKNTEAFF; cdr3_nt: TGTGCCACCAGCAGAGATTCTAAGAACACTGAAGCTTTCTTT
clone_size: once; v_call: TRBV10-2; j_call: TRBJ1-1; d_call: .; cdr3_aa: CASNSNVNTEAFF; cdr3_nt: TGCGCCAGCAATAGCAACGTGAACACTGAAGCTTTCTTT
clone_size: .; v_call: TRBV6-2/TRBV6-3; j_call: TRBJ2-7; d_call: .; cdr3_aa: CASSSPSTGGKSYEQYF; cdr3_nt: TGTGCCAGCAGTTCTCCCTCCACTGGCGGCAAATCCTACGAGCAGTACTTC
clone_size: .; v_call: TRBV28; j_call: TRBJ1-2; d_call: .; cdr3_aa: CASSLPPVTRQGPNYGYTF; cdr3_nt: TGTGCCAGCAGTTTACCCCCCGTTACCAGGCAGGGGCCTAACTATGGCTACACCTTC
clone_size: .; v_call: TRBV27; j_call: TRBJ2-1; d_call: .; cdr3_aa: CASSLDGQGGYNEQFF; cdr3_nt: TGTGCCAGCAGTTTGGATGGGCAGGGGGGTTACAATGAGCAGTTCTTC
clone_size: .; v_call: TRBV4-3; j_call: TRBJ2-1; d_call: .; cdr3_aa: CASSQDHIPYNEQFF; cdr3_nt: TGCGCCAGCAGCCAAGACCACATCCCCTACAATGAGCAGTTCTTC
clone_size: .; v_call: TRBV4-2; j_call: TRBJ1-2; d_call: .; cdr3_aa: CASSQVPHLGYTF; cdr3_nt: TGTGCCAGCAGCCAAGTGCCACATTTGGGCTACACCTTC
clone_size: .; v_call: TRBV2; j_call: TRBJ2-7; d_call: TRBD2; cdr3_aa: CASTGTSGILPIYEQYF; cdr3_nt: TGTGCCAGCACCGGGACTAGCGGGATTTTGCCCATCTACGAGCAGTACTTC
clone_size: .; v_call: TRBV3-1/TRBV3-2; j_call: TRBJ1-4; d_call: .; cdr3_aa: CASSLGAGRRNEKLFF; cdr3_nt: TGTGCCAGCAGCCTAGGCGCCGGAAGGAGGAATGAAAAACTGTTTTTT
clone_size: once; v_call: TRBV7-8; j_call: TRBJ1-3; d_call: TRBD1; cdr3_aa: CASSQGQGYSGNTIYF; cdr3_nt: TGTGCCAGCAGTCAGGGACAGGGATACTCTGGAAACACCATATATTTT
clone_size: .; v_call: TRBV7-2; j_call: TRBJ1-1; d_call: TRBD1; cdr3_aa: CASSKTGRQTEAFF; cdr3_nt: TGTGCCAGCAGCAAGACAGGGAGACAAACTGAAGCTTTCTTT
clone_size: .; v_call: TRBV7-8; j_call: TRBJ2-7; d_call: TRBD1; cdr3_aa: CASSLTPGQRLHEQYF; cdr3_nt: TGTGCCAGCAGCTTAACCCCGGGACAGAGACTCCACGAGCAGTACTTC
clone_size: .; v_call: TRBV7-2; j_call: TRBJ2-7; d_call: TRBD2; cdr3_aa: CASGLAGGSYEQYF; cdr3_nt: TGTGCCAGCGGGCTAGCGGGAGGGTCCTACGAGCAGTACTTC
clone_size: .; v_call: TRBV10-3; j_call: TRBJ2-2; d_call: .; cdr3_aa: CAINDGHGELFF; cdr3_nt: TGTGCCATCAATGACGGACACGGGGAGCTGTTTTTT
clone_size: .; v_call: TRBV5-4; j_call: TRBJ2-7; d_call: .; cdr3_aa: CASSLRGGSYEQYF; cdr3_nt: TGTGCCAGCAGCTTAAGGGGGGGCTCCTACGAGCAGTACTTC
clone_size: .; v_call: TRBV7-5; j_call: TRBJ1-5; d_call: .; cdr3_aa: CVRSLGGKGESNQPQHF; cdr3_nt: TGTGTCAGAAGCTTGGGGGGGAAGGGGGAAAGCAATCAGCCCCAGCATTTT
clone_size: .; v_call: TRBV28; j_call: TRBJ2-5; d_call: .; cdr3_aa: CASSLWASETQYF; cdr3_nt: TGTGCCAGCAGTTTATGGGCATCGGAGACCCAGTACTTC
clone_size: .; v_call: TRBV6-6; j_call: TRBJ1-2; d_call: TRBD1; cdr3_aa: CASSQGQGSSFYGYTF; cdr3_nt: TGTGCCAGCAGTCAGGGACAGGGGTCTTCTTTCTATGGCTACACCTTC
clone_size: .; v_call: TRBV30; j_call: TRBJ1-1; d_call: .; cdr3_aa: CAWRPAGPGNTEAFF; cdr3_nt: TGTGCCTGGAGACCCGCCGGTCCGGGGAACACTGAAGCTTTCTTT